A single sample is the source of the 14 T cell receptor beta chains below, sequenced in a study of OX40 agonist ivuxolimab in advanced cancers. Method: immunoSEQ multiplex PCR; TCRdb's copy keeps in-frame clones and lacks some. The sample contains fewer than 25,000 clones, roughly 68% of which appear only once. The specimen comprised CD4+ or CD8+ T cells sorted from blood, sampled in a trial of the OX40 agonist ivuxolimab. The receptors come from an adult with an advanced solid tumor such as melanoma, head and neck, liver or kidney cancer.

The chain couples TRBV19 to TRBJ2-7, with 7 bases that match TRBD2. The V and J ends lost 5 bases and 0 bases, in that order; junction bases with no gene match: 4. There are 14 residues in the CDR3. Germline V gene lookup returns CDR1 LNHDA and CDR2 SQIVND (reference sequence). In DNA form, the CDR3 reads TGTGCCAGTAGTCGGGACTATTCCTCCTACGAGCAGTACTTC. Residues: CASSRDYSSYEQYF.

At least ten counts were recorded for this clone. The V and J genes are TRBV27 and TRBJ1-2; 10 bases are shared with TRBD1. Germline V gives CDR1 MNHEY, CDR2 SMNVEV (reference sequence). The ends lost 6 bases at V and 3 bases at J; junction bases unmatched: 10. CDR3 length: 16 residues. CDR3 protein: CASSSRQGARDYGYTF. The CDR3 nucleotides are TGTGCCAGCAGCTCCAGACAGGGGGCGAGGGACTATGGCTACACCTTC.

This chain joins TRBV15 and TRBJ1-1; D gene uncertain. V was trimmed by 3 bases and J by 5 bases, leaving 7 bases between them. The CDR3 sequence is 12 residues long. CDR1 is LNHNV, CDR2 YYDKDF, per germline (reference sequence). The CDR3 loop is CATSRVGTEAFF. Here the CDR3 DNA reads TGTGCCACCAGCAGGGTAGGAACTGAAGCTTTCTTT.

This clone was observed a handful of times. This chain connects TRBV15 to TRBJ2-4; D may be TRBD2 (5 bases). V was pared by 0 bases and J by 7 bases, with 13 bases between. Germline CDR1 LNHNV, CDR2 YYDKDF (reference sequence). The CDR3 sequence is 15 residues long. CDR3 residues: CATSRDSGLWNIQYF. The CDR3 DNA sequence: TGTGCCACCAGCAGAGATTCCGGACTCTGGAACATTCAGTACTTC.

The J gene is TRBJ1-2, the V gene TRBV25-1, with a possible D match to TRBD1 (5 bases). Germline V gene sequence: CDR1 MGHDK, CDR2 SYGVNS. The CDR3 length is 13 residues. With 3 bases removed from V and 3 bases from J, the gap between germline ends came to 8 bases. The CDR3 spells CASSDWGDYGYTF. The CDR3 DNA follows: TGTGCCAGCAGTGATTGGGGGGACTATGGCTACACCTTC.

The count of this clone is one. The chain is built from TRBV5-8 and TRBJ2-7; 7 positions match TRBD2. Trimming removed 4 bases from V and 6 bases from J; junction bases left unmatched: 13. Looked up from germline, CDR1 is SGHTS and CDR2 is YDEGEE. This CDR3 contains 15 residues. This CDR3 reads CASSLPRGGTLEQYF. The CDR3 coding sequence is TGTGCCAGCAGCCTACCCCGGGGAGGGACCCTCGAGCAGTACTTC.

The V and J genes are TRBV2 and TRBJ1-1; no firm D call. Germline-derived CDR1 and CDR2 are SNHLY and FYNNEI. Trimming removed 4 bases at V and 0 bases at J, with 12 bases between. The CDR3 runs to 15 residues. The DNA for the CDR3 is TGTGCCAGCAGTGGGGGAACAGATATGAACACTGAAGCTTTCTTT. Protein sequence: CASSGGTDMNTEAFF. Filled out from reference TRBV2 and TRBJ1-1, the complete variable domain reads EPEVTQTPSHQVTQMGQEVILRCVPISNHLYFYWYRQILGQKVEFLVSFYNNEISEKSEIFDDQFSVERPDGSNFTLKIRSTKLEDSAMYFCASSGGTDMNTEAFFGQGTRLTVV.

The chain combines TRBV15 with TRBJ1-4, with no clear D. In germline, CDR1 is LNHNV, CDR2 YYDKDF (reference sequence). CDR3 length: 14 amino acids. V was clipped by 1 base and J by 4 bases, with 7 bases between them. The DNA of the CDR3 is TGTGCCACCAGCAGAGGACTGAATAATGAAAAACTGTTTTTT. Protein: CATSRGLNNEKLFF.

The chain carries TRBV25-1 and TRBJ1-1; D remains ambiguous. Trimming took off 3 bases at V and 1 base at J, with 9 bases between the two ends. The CDR3 length is 14 residues. Germline V gene data show CDR1 as MGHDK and CDR2 as SYGVNS. Here the CDR3 DNA reads TGTGCCAGCAGTGATACAGTGCCGAACACTGAAGCTTTCTTT. Protein sequence: CASSDTVPNTEAFF.

The CDR3 nucleotides read TGTGCCAGCAGTTACACCAGGACGGATCCCTACAATGAGCAGTTCTTC. Encoded protein: CASSYTRTDPYNEQFF. The V and J genes are TRBV6-5 and TRBJ2-1; D remains unclear. Trimming stripped 2 bases from V and 2 bases from J, with 13 bases between. CDR1 is MNHEY, CDR2 SVGAGI, per germline. This CDR3 spans 16 amino acids.

This sequence joins TRBV27 and TRBJ1-4; D is unclear. Trimming left V 0 bases short and J 7 bases short, with 12 bases between. Germline V CDR1 and CDR2: MNHEY, SMNVEV (reference sequence). This CDR3 spans 15 amino acids. The CDR3 DNA follows: TGTGCCAGCAGTTTATCGGCCAGTAAATTTGAAAAACTGTTTTTT. Protein sequence: CASSLSASKFEKLFF.

The V gene is TRBV27, the J gene TRBJ2-2, with D uncertain. Germline assignment: CDR1 MNHEY and CDR2 SMNVEV (reference sequence). The ends were cut back, 8 bases at V and 3 bases at J, with 7 bases in the middle. The CDR3 loop spans 12 amino acids. In DNA, the CDR3 is TGTGCCAGCCGTTCCGACACCGGGGAGCTGTTTTTT. It codes for CASRSDTGELFF.

This clone was detected only once. V usage is TRBV6-6 and J usage is TRBJ2-7; a weak D match, TRBD1 (6 bases). CDR1 and CDR2 (germline): MNHNY, SVGAGI (reference sequence). The V end was cut by 4 bases, the J end by 0 bases, with 13 bases between. The CDR3 spans 15 residues. In DNA, the CDR3 is TGTGCCAGCAGTTTTGGCCGGGACATCTCCTACGAGCAGTACTTC. This codes for CASSFGRDISYEQYF.

The chain joins TRBV2 to TRBJ2-5; TRBD1 might be the D (7 bases). V was cut by 7 bases and J by 5 bases, with 14 bases left in between. Germline V gene sequence: CDR1 SNHLY, CDR2 FYNNEI. The CDR3 runs to 13 residues. The chain's CDR3 is CASISRGRETQYF. CDR3 in DNA: TGTGCCAGCATTTCCAGGGGGAGGGAGACCCAGTACTTC.